A single sample gave rise to the 16 T cell receptor beta chains below, sequenced in a study of beta chain features in type 1 diabetes. The sequenced template was cDNA made from the entire isolated RNA. The repertoire was sequenced with immunoSEQ multiplex PCR; TCRdb's copy has only in-frame clones and lacks some. The sample shows approximately 60,000 clones, over 50% of them seen only once. Input material: Tregs from blood. Receptors originate from a woman under 30 in good health.

The chain combines TRBV7-3 with TRBJ2-5; a possible D gene is TRBD1 (5 bases). Germline CDR1 SGHTA, CDR2 FQGTGA. The CDR3 totals 15 residues. Trimming cost V 0 bases and J 2 bases, with 10 bases left between them. CDR3 nucleotides: TGTGCCAGCAGCTTAACGGGGCGGCTTCAAGAGACCCAGTACTTC. Amino acids: CASSLTGRLQETQYF. The variable domain in full, with the rest retrieved from reference TRBV7-3 and TRBJ2-5, is GAGVSQTPSNKVTEKGKYVELRCDPISGHTALYWYRQSLGQGPEFLIYFQGTGAADDSGLPNDRFFAVRPEGSVSTLKIQRTERGDSAVYLCASSLTGRLQETQYFGPGTRLLVL.

The V call is TRBV5-1, the J call TRBJ1-2; weak D call: TRBD1 (5 bases). CDR3 length: 13 residues. Germline V lookup: CDR1 SGHRS, CDR2 YFSETQ. The V gene lost 0 bases and the J gene lost 8 bases, with 11 bases spanning the gap. CDR3 amino acids: CASSLAGVGGYTF. The CDR3 DNA sequence: TGCGCCAGCAGCTTGGCGGGGGTTGGAGGCTACACCTTC. Based on the CDR3 plus reference TRBV5-1 and TRBJ1-2, the full variable domain is KAGVTQTPRYLIKTRGQQVTLSCSPISGHRSVSWYQQTPGQGLQFLFEYFSETQRNKGNFPGRFSGRQFSNSRSEMNVSTLELGDSALYLCASSLAGVGGYTFGSGTRLTVV.

V and J are TRBV29-1 and TRBJ2-7; perhaps TRBD2 as D (6 bases). Trimming shortened V by 4 bases and J by 3 bases, and 19 bases separated the two germline ends. Germline V gives CDR1 SQVTM, CDR2 ANQGSEA. CDR3 size: 15 residues. CDR3 loop: CSVVRTGGSYYEQYF. CDR3 DNA: TGCAGCGTTGTAAGGACCGGGGGAAGTTACTACGAGCAGTACTTC.

The rearrangement joins TRBV19 to TRBJ2-5, with D perhaps matching TRBD1 (6 bases). The J call could be wrong; TRBJ2-7 is a better fit for the DNA end. The CDR3 has 14 amino acids. Looked up from germline, CDR1 is LNHDA and CDR2 is SQIVND (reference sequence). CDR3 sequence: CASSPSRGAYEQYF. CDR3 DNA sequence: TGTGCCAGTAGTCCGTCCAGGGGAGCCTACGAGCAGTACTTC.

CDR3 in DNA: TGTGCCAGCAGCCCAGGGGAAGAGACCCAGTACTTC. This sequence encodes CASSPGEETQYF. The genes are TRBV7-2 and TRBJ2-5; possibly TRBD1 for D (6 bases). The CDR3 contains 12 residues. V was cut by 5 bases and J by 3 bases, with 7 bases left in between. The V gene's germline CDR1 is SGHTA and CDR2 FQGNSA.

This clone was seen only a few times. The chain carries TRBV29-1 and TRBJ2-1; the D gene is possibly TRBD2 (7 bases). In germline, CDR1 is SQVTM, CDR2 ANQGSEA. The CDR3 spans 14 residues. Trimming took 2 bases from V and 6 from J, leaving 14 bases between them. CDR3 in DNA: TGCAGCGTTGAAAGTCAGGGGAGGGGCAATGAGCAGTTCTTC. Its protein is CSVESQGRGNEQFF.

V usage is TRBV7-2 and J usage is TRBJ1-2; D may be TRBD1 (5 bases). The CDR3 sequence is 14 residues long. V lost 2 bases, J lost 7 bases, and 14 bases lay in between. Looked up from germline, CDR1 is SGHTA and CDR2 is FQGNSA. DNA of the CDR3: TGTGCCAGCAGCTTACGAGGACACAGAGGTGGCTACACCTTC. The encoded protein is CASSLRGHRGGYTF.

This clone was observed a handful of times. The chain links TRBV5-1 to TRBJ1-3; no clear D gene. The CDR3 is 13 amino acids. CDR1 and CDR2 from the germline V gene are SGHRS and YFSETQ. Trimming cost V 0 bases and J 4 bases, with 5 bases left between them. CDR3 sequence reads: CASSLGQGNTIYF. CDR3 sequence (DNA): TGCGCCAGCAGCTTGGGGCAGGGAAACACCATATATTTT.

The chain joins TRBV5-1 to TRBJ2-1, with D possibly matching TRBD2 (6 bases). In germline, CDR1 is SGHRS, CDR2 YFSETQ. V was pared by 7 bases and J by 4 bases, with 15 bases between. The CDR3 is 14 amino acids. The CDR3 coding sequence is TGCGCCAGCGAAGAGGGGACTTCTTACAATGAGCAGTTCTTC. This codes for CASEEGTSYNEQFF.

The chain joins TRBV6-6 to TRBJ1-3, with unresolved D. Between the trimmed V and J ends, which lost 10 bases and 0 bases, there was a span of 10 bases. The germline V gene encodes CDR1 MNHNY and CDR2 SVGAGI (reference sequence). This CDR3 has 13 residues. This chain's CDR3 is CATVRGSGNTIYF. The CDR3 bases are TGTGCCACCGTACGCGGCTCTGGAAACACCATATATTTT.

The rearrangement joins TRBV2 to TRBJ2-3, with D perhaps TRBD2 (5 bases). CDR3 length: 13 amino acids. Germline V gives CDR1 SNHLY, CDR2 FYNNEI. V was cut by 7 bases and J by 2 bases, with 10 bases left in between. The CDR3 nucleotides are TGTGCCAGCAACGGTCTAGCCACAGATACGCAGTATTTT. This codes for CASNGLATDTQYF.

The gene calls are TRBV4-3 and TRBJ1-1; D possibly corresponds to TRBD1 (5 bases). This CDR3 spans 12 amino acids. The V end was cut by 5 bases, the J end by 1 base, with 5 bases between. Germline lookup yields CDR1 LGHNA and CDR2 YSLEER. The CDR3 protein is CASSRGNTEAFF. Here the CDR3 DNA reads TGCGCCAGCAGCAGGGGGAACACTGAAGCTTTCTTT.

This chain joins TRBV5-1 and TRBJ2-1; 10 bases map to TRBD2. Trimming removed 7 bases from V and 4 bases from J; junction bases left unmatched: 11. The CDR3 is 16 residues long. The germline V gene encodes CDR1 SGHRS and CDR2 YFSETQ. The CDR3 reads CASQRAAGGQYNEQFF. The CDR3 DNA reads TGCGCCAGCCAGCGCGCAGCGGGAGGGCAATACAATGAGCAGTTCTTC.

The chain employs TRBV6-5 and TRBJ1-1, with 10 bases identical to TRBD1. Trimming took 6 bases from V and 4 from J; bases not matched to a gene: 5. The CDR3 extends over 14 amino acids. Germline lookup yields CDR1 MNHEY and CDR2 SVGAGI. The DNA for the CDR3 is TGTGCCAGCAGACGAGGACAGGGGGTCACTGAAGCTTTCTTT. Encoded protein: CASRRGQGVTEAFF.

The V gene is TRBV5-1, the J gene TRBJ2-2; D may be TRBD2 (5 bases). V lost 0 bases, J lost 7 bases, and 13 bases lay in between. Germline V gene sequence: CDR1 SGHRS, CDR2 YFSETQ. The CDR3 length is 15 residues. DNA of the CDR3: TGCGCCAGCAGCTTGGTGGGAGTACGAGGCGGGGAGCTGTTTTTT. It specifies CASSLVGVRGGELFF. Full variable domain (outside the CDR3, taken from reference TRBV5-1 and TRBJ2-2): KAGVTQTPRYLIKTRGQQVTLSCSPISGHRSVSWYQQTPGQGLQFLFEYFSETQRNKGNFPGRFSGRQFSNSRSEMNVSTLELGDSALYLCASSLVGVRGGELFFGEGSRLTVL.

The J gene is TRBJ2-7, the V gene TRBV10-3; D is uncertain. Trimming removed 11 bases from V and 2 bases from J, with 16 bases in between. The CDR3 consists of 13 residues. CDR1 and CDR2 from the germline V gene are ENHRY and SYGVKD. The CDR3 spells CAASSLTTYEQYF. CDR3 nucleotide sequence: TGTGCCGCCTCCTCATTGACAACCTACGAGCAGTACTTC.